The 19 T cell receptor beta chains below all came from one sample that was sequenced in a study of siplizumab effects on memory and regulatory T cells. Assay used: immunoSEQ multiplex PCR; TCRdb lists only in-frame clones, some missing. The sample consists of nearly 95,000 clones, around 94% of them appearing once. Sequenced: non-Treg CD4+ T cells sorted from blood. The receptor set was obtained from a human donor in good health.

The gene calls are TRBV10-3 and TRBJ2-3; 8 positions match TRBD2. The ends lost 4 bases at V and 6 bases at J; junction bases unmatched: 9. The CDR3 runs to 15 residues. The germline gives CDR1 ENHRY, CDR2 SYGVKD. For the CDR3, the DNA is TGTGCCATCAGTGCTGTGGCGGGGGGACGGGATACGCAGTATTTT. Encoded protein: CAISAVAGGRDTQYF.

This clone was found a few times. The genes are TRBV5-4 and TRBJ1-1; D possibly corresponds to TRBD1 (5 bases). V gave up 4 bases and J gave up 1 base, with 17 bases separating them. The CDR3 sequence is 16 residues long. Per germline, CDR1 SGHNT and CDR2 YYREEE (reference sequence). The CDR3 DNA reads TGTGCCAGCAGCGTCCGGGATCACGGGACGAACACTGAAGCTTTCTTT. It codes for CASSVRDHGTNTEAFF.

This chain connects TRBV5-1 to TRBJ2-5; TRBD2 matches at 9 bases. The CDR3 extends over 17 amino acids. Germline CDR1 is SGHRS and CDR2 is YFSETQ. Unmatched junction bases numbered 13, after V lost 2 bases and J lost 5 bases. The CDR3, as DNA: TGCGCCAGCAGCTTCCGACTAGCGGCCTCTACCCGGGAGACCCAGTACTTC. This sequence encodes CASSFRLAASTRETQYF. The full variable domain, completed using reference TRBV5-1 and TRBJ2-5, is KAGVTQTPRYLIKTRGQQVTLSCSPISGHRSVSWYQQTPGQGLQFLFEYFSETQRNKGNFPGRFSGRQFSNSRSEMNVSTLELGDSALYLCASSFRLAASTRETQYFGPGTRLLVL.

The rearrangement joins TRBV4-2 to TRBJ2-4; TRBD1 matches 9 bases. Germline values: CDR1 LGHNA, CDR2 YNFKEQ. The CDR3 has 16 amino acids. The junction had 5 bases not matched to a gene; V was cut back by 0 bases and J by 5 bases. The CDR3 spells CASSQDSGQGQNIQYF. In DNA form, the CDR3 reads TGTGCCAGCAGCCAAGATTCGGGACAGGGCCAAAACATTCAGTACTTC.

CDR3: CASSRGLEETQYF. CDR3 in DNA: TGCGCCAGCAGCCGGGGACTAGAAGAGACCCAGTACTTC. V usage is TRBV4-1 and J usage is TRBJ2-5, with 8 bases aligning to TRBD2. The ends lost 4 bases at V and 3 bases at J; junction bases unmatched: 1. Per the germline V gene, CDR1 is MGHRA and CDR2 is YSYEKL. CDR3 size: 13 residues.

This clone was found once. This chain joins TRBV19 and TRBJ2-1, with D perhaps matching TRBD2 (5 bases). From germline, CDR1 is LNHDA and CDR2 SQIVND (reference sequence). With 1 base removed from V and 10 bases from J, the gap between germline ends came to 8 bases. The CDR3 spans 12 residues. The DNA of the CDR3 is TGTGCCAGTAGTATAGCCCGAGGGGAGCAGTTCTTC. Its protein is CASSIARGEQFF. Drawing the rest from reference TRBV19 and TRBJ2-1, the complete variable domain is DGGITQSPKYLFRKEGQNVTLSCEQNLNHDAMYWYRQDPGQGLRLIYYSQIVNDFQKGDIAEGYSVSREKKESFPLTVTSAQKNPTAFYLCASSIARGEQFFGPGTRLTVL.

This chain links TRBV5-1 with TRBJ2-5; D remains ambiguous. The CDR3 consists of 15 residues. The V gene's germline CDR1 is SGHRS and CDR2 YFSETQ. Trimming left V 0 bases short and J 0 bases short, with 9 bases between. CDR3 sequence: CASSLAQWYQETQYF. In nucleotides, the CDR3 is TGCGCCAGCAGCTTGGCCCAATGGTACCAAGAGACCCAGTACTTC.

The chain has TRBV6-5 and TRBJ1-1; TRBD1 might be the D (5 bases). The CDR3 covers 15 residues. Trimming pared 2 bases from V and 0 bases from J, leaving 10 bases between. CDR1 is MNHEY, CDR2 SVGAGI, per germline. CDR3 sequence: CASSYHDSVNTEAFF. CDR3 DNA: TGTGCCAGCAGTTACCATGACAGTGTGAACACTGAAGCTTTCTTT.

V usage is TRBV5-1 and J usage is TRBJ1-1; 7 bases agree with TRBD1. V dropped 4 bases and J dropped 4; count of bases not matched to a gene: 7. Per the germline V gene, CDR1 is SGHRS and CDR2 is YFSETQ. The CDR3 length is 14 residues. CDR3 in DNA: TGCGCCAGCAGCCTGACAGGGTACAGCACTGAAGCTTTCTTT. Its protein is CASSLTGYSTEAFF.

J is TRBJ2-7 and V is TRBV14, with D perhaps matching TRBD2 (5 bases). The CDR3 is 13 amino acids. Germline V CDR1 and CDR2: SGHDN, FVKESK. V lost 8 bases and J 4 bases, leaving 15 bases between the germline ends. The CDR3 nucleotides are TGTGCCAGCTGTTCCGGAGGTTGTTACGAGCAGTACTTC. This gives the protein CASCSGGCYEQYF.

This clone was seen a few times. The chain couples TRBV19 to TRBJ1-4; 9 nucleotides agree with TRBD1. From germline, CDR1 is LNHDA and CDR2 SQIVND (reference sequence). This CDR3 has 15 residues. Germline trimming cut 5 bases from V and 5 bases from J; bases unmatched to any gene: 6. Written as DNA, the CDR3 is TGTGCCAGTAGTCTGGGGACAGGGAAAAATGAAAAACTGTTTTTT. This codes for CASSLGTGKNEKLFF.

CDR3 DNA sequence: TGTGCCAGCTCACCCGGTAAGGGCCAGAACACTGAAGCTTTCTTT. Translated, it gives CASSPGKGQNTEAFF. The chain combines TRBV18 with TRBJ1-1, with D uncertain. The V gene lost 3 bases and the J gene lost 1 base, with 12 bases spanning the gap. CDR3 length equals 15 residues. Germline V gene data show CDR1 as KGHSH and CDR2 as LQKENI.

The chain links TRBV27 to TRBJ2-1; TRBD1 matches 9 bases. CDR3 length: 19 amino acids. The V gene's germline CDR1 is MNHEY and CDR2 SMNVEV (reference sequence). Trimming at V came to 4 bases and at J to 7 bases, leaving 20 bases not matched to a gene. CDR3 nucleotides: TGTGCCAGCAGTTGGAACAGGGGGCGTCTAGCGGTTGGGGAAAATGAGCAGTTCTTC. Amino acids: CASSWNRGRLAVGENEQFF.

The chain combines TRBV11-1 with TRBJ2-7, with 7 bases fitting TRBD1. Germline assignment: CDR1 SGHAT and CDR2 FQDESV (reference sequence). The J segment lost 6 bases and the V segment lost 0 bases, leaving 8 bases of the junction unmatched. The CDR3 sequence is 15 residues long. CDR3: CASSLAGTASGEQYF. The CDR3 coding sequence is TGTGCCAGCAGCTTAGCCGGGACAGCTTCTGGCGAGCAGTACTTC.

Here the CDR3 DNA reads TGTGCCAGCAGCCAAGATCTGGGGGCCTTCAATTCACCCCTCCACTTT. This codes for CASSQDLGAFNSPLHF. This chain uses TRBV14 with TRBJ1-6; a possible D gene is TRBD1 (6 bases). From germline, CDR1 is SGHDN and CDR2 FVKESK. The CDR3 loop spans 16 amino acids. V was cut by 0 bases and J by 7 bases, with 13 bases left in between. The full variable domain, with the rest looked up from reference TRBV14 and TRBJ1-6, is EAGVTQFPSHSVIEKGQTVTLRCDPISGHDNLYWYRRVMGKEIKFLLHFVKESKQDESGMPNNRFLAERTGGTYSTLKVQPAELEDSGVYFCASSQDLGAFNSPLHFGNGTRLTVT.

The chain links TRBV7-6 to TRBJ2-1; possible D gene TRBD2, 5 bases. The CDR3 totals 13 residues. V lost 5 bases and J 5 bases, leaving 10 bases between the germline ends. Germline loops: CDR1 SGHVS, CDR2 FNYEAQ. The CDR3 DNA reads as TGTGCCAGCAGCCCCCGGGATCACAATGAGCAGTTCTTC. Its protein product is CASSPRDHNEQFF.

V and J are TRBV19 and TRBJ2-2, with a possible D match to TRBD1 (5 bases). Per germline, CDR1 LNHDA and CDR2 SQIVND (reference sequence). Between the trimmed V and J ends, which lost 3 bases and 6 bases, there was a span of 14 bases. This CDR3 has 15 amino acids. Here the CDR3 DNA reads TGTGCCAGTAGTATGGGAAGCAGGGTGCCCGGGGAGCTGTTTTTT. Protein product: CASSMGSRVPGELFF.

V is TRBV14 and J is TRBJ2-1; possibly TRBD2 for D (6 bases). V was trimmed by 6 bases and J by 9 bases, leaving 21 bases between them. This CDR3 comprises 15 residues. Germline-derived CDR1 and CDR2 are SGHDN and FVKESK. CDR3 nucleotide sequence: TGTGCCAGCAGTTCCGTGCGGGGTCGGTTCAGTGAGCAGTTCTTC. Amino acid sequence: CASSSVRGRFSEQFF.

The chain uses TRBV11-3 and TRBJ2-5; the match to TRBD1 covers 11 bases. The J call may be mistaken, given a closer DNA end match to TRBJ2-7. Germline assignment: CDR1 SGHNT and CDR2 YENEEA. The CDR3 length is 17 residues. The CDR3 sequence: CASSILGQGVGSYEQYF. The CDR3 coding sequence is TGTGCCAGCAGCATACTGGGACAGGGGGTAGGTTCCTACGAGCAGTACTTC.